Sequencing of this T cell receptor (beta chain) was carried out in a study of beta chain features in type 1 diabetes. The germline CDR1 and CDR2 sequences are GTSNPN and SVGIG (reference sequence). The CDR3 sequence is 13 residues long. V trimming: 3 bases; J trimming: 8 bases; junction bases outside the gene matches: 2. Isolated RNA was reverse transcribed in full, so expressed TCRB transcripts were sequenced. Some clones are missing from TCRdb's copy, which holds only in-frame ones; the method was immunoSEQ multiplex PCR. The table lists roughly 450,000 clones, 11% of them singletons. This clone was seen only a few times. Its cognate antigen is unknown. General observations from the study: Significant though moderate, a shortening of TCRB CDR3s appeared in all four CD4+ subsets of Type 1 diabetes patients.

This chain links TRBV30 with TRBJ1-4; TRBD1 aligns across 11 bases. The TCR was taken from a woman between 18 and 30 years old in good health. Sequenced: naive CD4+ T cells from blood. In DNA form, the CDR3 reads TGTGCCTGGAGCGGGACAGGGGGAGAAAAACTGTTTTTT. Residues: CAWSGTGGEKLFF. Using reference TRBV30 and TRBJ1-4 for the parts outside the CDR3, the full variable domain is SQTIHQWPATLVQPVGSPLSLECTVEGTSNPNLYWYRQAAGRGLQLLFYSVGIGQISSEVPQNLSASRPQDRQFILSSKKLLLSDSGFYLCAWSGTGGEKLFFGSGTQLSVL.